This T cell receptor (beta chain) was documented in a study of cytomegalovirus exposure and HLA in healthy donors. General study findings and limits: The later analysis indicated that the majority of CMV-associated TCR beta chains appeared HLA-restricted. Presence/absence analyses rested on an assumption that sequencing depth was roughly uniform across donors.

Of note for this clone: Its specificity is unknown.

Vbeta (60) and Jbeta (13) primers were used in the PCR. Sequencing was performed with immunoSEQ multiplex PCR; in TCRdb, only in-frame clones are kept and a portion is missing. This table holds 190,000 or so clones. This sequence was found in a boy between 10 and 17 years old in good health and CMV-seronegative. Sample: PBMCs.

As DNA, the CDR3 is TGTGCCAGTAGTCAGGGGGCGGGACAGCCCCAGCATTTT. It yields the protein CASSQGAGQPQHF. The chain is built from TRBV19 and TRBJ1-5, with 8 bases identical to TRBD1. CDR1 is LNHDA and CDR2 is SQIVND in the germline V gene (reference sequence). The trim removed 5 bases at V and 7 bases at J, leaving 4 bases unmatched. The CDR3 extends over 13 amino acids.